This TCR beta chain was captured by sequencing in a study of cytomegalovirus exposure and HLA in healthy donors. PCR used 60 Vbeta primers and 13 Jbeta primers. The repertoire was sequenced with immunoSEQ multiplex PCR; TCRdb's copy has only in-frame clones and lacks some. This table holds just over 200,000 clones. The CDR3 extends over 18 amino acids. V gave up 6 bases and J gave up 2 bases, with 23 bases separating them. Germline CDR1 is MDHEN and CDR2 is SYDVKM. This chain joins TRBV28 and TRBJ1-5, with D unresolved. Sequencing was done on a sample of PBMCs. The clonotype was recovered from a girl aged 2-15 years in good health and CMV-seropositive. The CDR3 here is CASSLRHRVSRGNQPQHF. In DNA, the CDR3 is TGTGCCAGCAGCTTGAGACACCGGGTCTCGAGGGGCAATCAGCCCCAGCATTTT.